Each of the 11 T cell receptor beta chains below was sequenced from the same sample in a study of blood T cell repertoires in COVID-19. Measured with immunoSEQ multiplex PCR; TCRdb has only the in-frame clones, and not every one. The table shows 250,000 to 300,000 clones, with over 80% occurring only once. Material: peripheral blood. These receptors originate from a woman in her 40s with acute or convalescent COVID-19.

The V call is TRBV24-1, the J call TRBJ1-2, with D tentatively TRBD1 (5 bases). Germline assignment: CDR1 KGHDR and CDR2 SFDVKD. CDR3 size: 14 residues. The V and J ends lost 3 bases and 4 bases respectively, with 11 bases between them. The CDR3 sequence: CATSDPGLGYGYTF. CDR3 nucleotide sequence: TGTGCCACCAGTGATCCGGGACTAGGCTATGGCTACACCTTC.

The chain joins TRBV12-3 or TRBV12-4 to TRBJ1-1; D is ambiguous. The CDR3 runs 13 residues. V lost 4 bases, J lost 2 bases, and 8 bases lay in between. CDR3 nucleotide sequence: TGTGCCAGCAGTTGGGCAGGAAACACTGAAGCTTTCTTT. Its protein is CASSWAGNTEAFF.

The chain links TRBV7-3 to TRBJ1-1; D might be TRBD1 (5 bases). The CDR3 consists of 14 residues. V dropped 1 base and J dropped 0 bases, with 6 bases sitting between them. Per germline, CDR1 SGHTA and CDR2 FQGTGA. The CDR3 nucleotides read TGTGCCAGCAGCTTAAGACAGCTGAACACTGAAGCTTTCTTT. Protein sequence: CASSLRQLNTEAFF.

The chain has TRBV15 and TRBJ1-4; TRBD1 matches at 7 bases. The CDR3 consists of 16 residues. From germline, CDR1 is LNHNV and CDR2 YYDKDF (reference sequence). With V trimmed by 0 bases and J by 4 bases, 5 bases remained unmatched. For the CDR3, the DNA is TGTGCCACCAGCAGAGAACGACAGGGCTATAATGAAAAACTGTTTTTT. Protein sequence: CATSRERQGYNEKLFF.

J is TRBJ1-1 and V is TRBV6-2 or TRBV6-3; tentative D call: TRBD1 (5 bases). Deletions cut 2 bases from V and 1 base from J, with 14 bases between. CDR3 length: 16 amino acids. Germline V lookup: CDR1 MNHEY, CDR2 SVGEGT. The CDR3 nucleotides read TGTGCCAGCAGTTACAGGGCAGGGAGGGGGAACACTGAAGCTTTCTTT. The encoded protein is CASSYRAGRGNTEAFF.

This chain joins TRBV18 and TRBJ1-1; D is possibly TRBD1 (5 bases). Germline CDR1 is KGHSH and CDR2 is LQKENI. With 4 bases removed from V and 0 bases from J, the gap between germline ends came to 9 bases. The CDR3 extends over 14 amino acids. The CDR3 DNA sequence: TGTGCCAGCTCACTGGGGGGTATGAACACTGAAGCTTTCTTT. Translation: CASSLGGMNTEAFF. The full variable domain, with the rest looked up from reference TRBV18 and TRBJ1-1, is NAGVMQNPRHLVRRRGQEARLRCSPMKGHSHVYWYRQLPEEGLKFMVYLQKENIIDESGMPKERFSAEFPKEGPSILRIQQVVRGDSAAYFCASSLGGMNTEAFFGQGTRLTVV.

CDR3: CASSLSQGTWGKLFF. Written as DNA, the CDR3 is TGTGCCAGCAGCTTATCACAGGGGACTTGGGGAAAACTGTTTTTT. The chain uses TRBV11-2 and TRBJ1-4, with 7 bases matching TRBD1. This CDR3 comprises 15 residues. V shed 2 bases, J shed 10 bases, and the junction held 10 bases outside the gene matches. CDR1 SGHAT and CDR2 FQNNGV come from the germline V gene.

This chain connects TRBV28 to TRBJ2-5, with 8 positions matching TRBD1. In germline, CDR1 is MDHEN, CDR2 SYDVKM. The CDR3 spans 15 residues. V gave up 6 bases and J gave up 1 base; unmatched junction bases: 7. The CDR3 region is CASRFFDRGQETQYF. Here the CDR3 DNA reads TGTGCCAGCAGATTCTTCGACAGGGGCCAAGAGACCCAGTACTTC.

CDR3 nucleotides: TGTGCCAGCTCACCTAGGGGGATCGACACCGGGGAGCTGTTTTTT. This translates into CASSPRGIDTGELFF. The V gene is TRBV18, the J gene TRBJ2-2, with a tentative D call TRBD1 (6 bases). The germline CDR1 and CDR2 sequences are KGHSH and LQKENI. This CDR3 is built from 15 residues. V was clipped by 3 bases and J by 3 bases, with 11 bases between them.

The rearrangement uses TRBV27 and TRBJ2-5, with 9 bases lining up with TRBD1. Looked up from germline, CDR1 is MNHEY and CDR2 is SMNVEV (reference sequence). J lost 4 bases, V lost 3 bases, and 6 bases had no gene match. The CDR3 loop spans 15 amino acids. CDR3 protein: CASSFGTGRGETQYF. The CDR3 nucleotides are TGTGCCAGCAGTTTTGGGACAGGGAGGGGAGAGACCCAGTACTTC.

V is TRBV29-1 and J is TRBJ1-5; D not resolved. Germline V gene sequence: CDR1 SQVTM, CDR2 ANQGSEA. V was pared by 3 bases and J by 7 bases, with 13 bases between. This CDR3 has 13 amino acids. CDR3 sequence reads: CSVENGPGQPQHF. The CDR3 DNA is TGCAGCGTTGAGAATGGCCCGGGGCAGCCCCAGCATTTT. The entire variable domain, with the rest obtained from reference TRBV29-1 and TRBJ1-5, is as follows: SAVISQKPSRDICQRGTSLTIQCQVDSQVTMMFWYRQQPGQSLTLIATANQGSEATYESGFVIDKFPISRPNLTFSTLTVSNMSPEDSSIYLCSVENGPGQPQHFGDGTRLSIL.